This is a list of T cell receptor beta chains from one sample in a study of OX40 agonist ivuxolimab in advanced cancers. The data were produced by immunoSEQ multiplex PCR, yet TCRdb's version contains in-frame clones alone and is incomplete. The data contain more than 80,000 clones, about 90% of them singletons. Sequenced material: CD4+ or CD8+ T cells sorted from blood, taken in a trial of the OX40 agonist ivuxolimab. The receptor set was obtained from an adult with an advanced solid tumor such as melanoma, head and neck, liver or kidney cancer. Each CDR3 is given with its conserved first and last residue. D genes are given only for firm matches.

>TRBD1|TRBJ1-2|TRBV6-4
TGTGCCAGCTTTCCAGCGAGGGGGCGGAACTATGGCTACACCTTC
CASFPARGRNYGYTF
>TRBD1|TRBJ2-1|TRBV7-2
TGTGCCAGCAGCTTCAGGGGGCGCAGCGATGAGCAGTTCTTC
CASSFRGRSDEQFF
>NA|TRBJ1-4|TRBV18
TGTGCCAGCTCACCGGAGAGAACAGGGAATAATGAAAAACTGTTTTTT
CASSPERTGNNEKLFF
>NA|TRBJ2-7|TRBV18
TGTGCCAGCTCAAGGCTTGGAGGCAGAGGTCCGGGGGAGCAGTACTTC
CASSRLGGRGPGEQYF
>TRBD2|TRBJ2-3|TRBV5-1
TGCGCCAGCAGCTCCGGACTAGCGGGAGGTTTCAGCACAGATACGCAGTATTTT
CASSSGLAGGFSTDTQYF
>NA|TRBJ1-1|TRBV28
TGTGCCAGCAACGTTGGGGGGGTCGAAGCTTTCTTT
CASNVGGVEAFF
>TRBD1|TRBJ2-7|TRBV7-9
TGTGCCAGCAGCTTAAGGCAGGGGGCCTACGAGCAGTACTTC
CASSLRQGAYEQYF
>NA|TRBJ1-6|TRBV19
TGTGCCAGTAGTATTCAGGGCGGGACGAATTCACCCCTCCACTTT
CASSIQGGTNSPLHF
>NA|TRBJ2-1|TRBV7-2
TGTGCCAGCAGCTCCGTCGCTTCGTCTGAGCAGTTCTTC
CASSSVASSEQFF
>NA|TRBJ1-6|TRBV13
TGTGCCAGCAGCTCCTCCTTGCCCACTCCAGGCCCCCTCCACTTT
CASSSSLPTPGPLHF
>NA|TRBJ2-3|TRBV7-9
TGTGCCAGCAGCTTAGGCCAAAACACAGATACGCAGTATTTT
CASSLGQNTDTQYF
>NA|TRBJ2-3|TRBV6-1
TGTGCCAGCAGTGAACGACCGGGGGACAAAGGTACGCAGTATTTT
CASSERPGDKGTQYF